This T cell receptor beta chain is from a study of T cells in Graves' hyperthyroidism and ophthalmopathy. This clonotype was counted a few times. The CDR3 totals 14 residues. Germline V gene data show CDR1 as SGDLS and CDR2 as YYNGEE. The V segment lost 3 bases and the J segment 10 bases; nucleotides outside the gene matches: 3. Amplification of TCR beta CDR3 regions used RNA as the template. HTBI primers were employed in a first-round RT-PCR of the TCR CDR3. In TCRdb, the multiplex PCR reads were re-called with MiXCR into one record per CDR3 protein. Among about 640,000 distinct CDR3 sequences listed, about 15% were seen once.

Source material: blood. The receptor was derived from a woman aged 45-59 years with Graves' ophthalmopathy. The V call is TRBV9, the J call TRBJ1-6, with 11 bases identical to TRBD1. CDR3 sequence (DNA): TGTGCCAGCAGCGGACGGACAGGGGGCTCACCCCTCCACTTT. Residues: CASSGRTGGSPLHF.